The table lists the clone carrying this TCR beta chain with a few counts. Its specificity is not known. The germline CDR1 and CDR2 sequences are KGHSH and LQKENI. There are 14 residues in the CDR3. Trimming cost V 2 bases and J 0 bases, with 7 bases left between them. The data originate from a study of beta chain features in type 1 diabetes. Overall study findings and caveats: When Type 1 diabetes patients were examined, their TCRB CDR3s proved moderately but significantly shorter in all four CD4+ subsets. PCR could preferentially amplify shorter templates, alike in patients and controls.

Expressed TCRB transcripts were sequenced, since all the RNA that had been isolated was reverse transcribed. Generated by immunoSEQ multiplex PCR, the TCRdb table keeps only in-frame clones and is missing some. The table shows a few hundred thousand clones, with about 20% occurring only once. Sequenced: naive CD4+ T cells from blood. The chain links TRBV18 to TRBJ1-1; maybe TRBD1 (5 bases). The sequence was collected from a woman aged 18-35 years in good health. For the CDR3, the DNA is TGTGCCAGCTCACCATCGGGGGTGAACACTGAAGCTTTCTTT. This encodes CASSPSGVNTEAFF.